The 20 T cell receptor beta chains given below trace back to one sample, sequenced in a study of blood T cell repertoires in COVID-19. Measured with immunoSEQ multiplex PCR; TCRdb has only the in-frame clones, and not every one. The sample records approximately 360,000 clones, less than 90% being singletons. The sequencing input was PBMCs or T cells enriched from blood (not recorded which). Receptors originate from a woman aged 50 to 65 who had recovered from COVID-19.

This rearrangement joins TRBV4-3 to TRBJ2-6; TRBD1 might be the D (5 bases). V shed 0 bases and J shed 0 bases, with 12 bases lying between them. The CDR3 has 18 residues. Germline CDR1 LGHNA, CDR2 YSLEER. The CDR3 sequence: CASSQERPGHSGANVLTF. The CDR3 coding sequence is TGCGCCAGCAGCCAAGAACGTCCAGGGCACTCTGGGGCCAACGTCCTGACTTTC.

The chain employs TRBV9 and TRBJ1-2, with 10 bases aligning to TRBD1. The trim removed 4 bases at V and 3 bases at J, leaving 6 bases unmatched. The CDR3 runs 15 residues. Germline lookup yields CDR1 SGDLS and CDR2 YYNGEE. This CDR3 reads CASSPLDRGDYGYTF. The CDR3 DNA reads TGTGCCAGCAGCCCGTTGGACAGGGGGGACTATGGCTACACCTTC. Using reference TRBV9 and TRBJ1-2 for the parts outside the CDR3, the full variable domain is DSGVTQTPKHLITATGQRVTLRCSPRSGDLSVYWYQQSLDQGLQFLIQYYNGEERAKGNILERFSAQQFPDLHSELNLSSLELGDSALYFCASSPLDRGDYGYTFGSGTRLTVV.

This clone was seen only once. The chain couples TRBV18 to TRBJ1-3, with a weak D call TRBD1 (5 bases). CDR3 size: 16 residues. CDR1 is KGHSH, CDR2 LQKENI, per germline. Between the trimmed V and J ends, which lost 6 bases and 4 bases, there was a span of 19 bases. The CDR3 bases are TGTGCCAGCTCTCCGGGCAAACAGGCATTAGGAAACACCATATATTTT. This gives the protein CASSPGKQALGNTIYF.

The CDR3 DNA is TGTGCCAGCAGAACCGACAGCCTTACTAACACTGAAGCTTTCTTT. Its protein is CASRTDSLTNTEAFF. The chain couples TRBV2 to TRBJ1-1; perhaps TRBD1 as D (5 bases). V gave up 6 bases and J gave up 2 bases, with 16 bases separating them. This CDR3 is 15 amino acids long. The germline gives CDR1 SNHLY, CDR2 FYNNEI.

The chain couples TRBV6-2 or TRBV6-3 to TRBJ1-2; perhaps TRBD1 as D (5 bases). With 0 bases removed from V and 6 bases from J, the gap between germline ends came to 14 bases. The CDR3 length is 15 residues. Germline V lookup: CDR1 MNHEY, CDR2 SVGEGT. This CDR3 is CASSYSSTATHGYTF. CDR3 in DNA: TGTGCCAGCAGTTACTCCTCGACAGCCACTCATGGCTACACCTTC.

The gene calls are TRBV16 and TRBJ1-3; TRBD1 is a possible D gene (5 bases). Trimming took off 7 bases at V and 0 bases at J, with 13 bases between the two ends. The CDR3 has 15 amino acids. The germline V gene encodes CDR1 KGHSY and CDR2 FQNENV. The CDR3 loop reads CASTRQMDSGNTIYF. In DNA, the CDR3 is TGTGCCAGCACCCGACAGATGGACTCTGGAAACACCATATATTTT. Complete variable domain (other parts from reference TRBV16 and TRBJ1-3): GEEVAQTPKHLVRGEGQKAKLYCAPIKGHSYVFWYQQVLKNEFKFLISFQNENVFDETGMPKERFSAKCLPNSPCSLEIQATKLEDSAVYFCASTRQMDSGNTIYFGEGSWLTVV.

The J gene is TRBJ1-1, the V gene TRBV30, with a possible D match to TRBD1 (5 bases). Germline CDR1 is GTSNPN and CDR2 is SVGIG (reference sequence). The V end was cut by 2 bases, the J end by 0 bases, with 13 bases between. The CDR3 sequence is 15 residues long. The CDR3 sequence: CAWSRGRTMNTEAFF. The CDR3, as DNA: TGTGCCTGGAGTCGGGGCAGGACTATGAACACTGAAGCTTTCTTT.

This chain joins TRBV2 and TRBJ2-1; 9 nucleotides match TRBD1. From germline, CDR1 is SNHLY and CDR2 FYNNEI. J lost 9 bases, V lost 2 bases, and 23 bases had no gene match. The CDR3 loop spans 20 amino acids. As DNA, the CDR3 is TGTGCCAGCAGTGAACGGTCCGGGACAGGGTTTGGAAATGACGTCGGTGAGCAGTTCTTC. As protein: CASSERSGTGFGNDVGEQFF.

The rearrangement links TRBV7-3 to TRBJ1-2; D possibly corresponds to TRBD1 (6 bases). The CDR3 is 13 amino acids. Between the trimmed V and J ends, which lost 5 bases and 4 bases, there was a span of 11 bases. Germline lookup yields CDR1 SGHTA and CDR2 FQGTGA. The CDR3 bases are TGTGCCAGCAGCCCAGGGGAAATCTATGGCTACACCTTC. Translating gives CASSPGEIYGYTF.

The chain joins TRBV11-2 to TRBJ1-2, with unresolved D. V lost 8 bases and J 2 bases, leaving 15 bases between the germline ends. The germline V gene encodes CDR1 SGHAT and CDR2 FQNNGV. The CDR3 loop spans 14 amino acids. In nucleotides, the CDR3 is TGTGCCAGCTCTAGATCGCCGGGAAACTATGGCTACACCTTC. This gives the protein CASSRSPGNYGYTF.

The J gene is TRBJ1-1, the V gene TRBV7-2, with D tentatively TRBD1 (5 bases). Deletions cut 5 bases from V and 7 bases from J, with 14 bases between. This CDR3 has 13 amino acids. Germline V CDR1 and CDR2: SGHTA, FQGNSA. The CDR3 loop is CASSRGVTDEAFF. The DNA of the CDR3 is TGTGCCAGCAGCCGGGGGGTTACGGATGAAGCTTTCTTT. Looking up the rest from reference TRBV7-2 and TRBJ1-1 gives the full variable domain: GAGVSQSPSNKVTEKGKDVELRCDPISGHTALYWYRQSLGQGLEFLIYFQGNSAPDKSGLPSDRFSAERTGGSVSTLTIQRTQQEDSAVYLCASSRGVTDEAFFGQGTRLTVV.

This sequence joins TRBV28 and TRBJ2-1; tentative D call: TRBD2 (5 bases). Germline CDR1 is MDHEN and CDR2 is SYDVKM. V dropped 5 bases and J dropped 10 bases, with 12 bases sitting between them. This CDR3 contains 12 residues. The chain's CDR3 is CASSPPTGEQFF. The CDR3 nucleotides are TGTGCCAGCAGTCCCCCAACGGGAGAGCAGTTCTTC.

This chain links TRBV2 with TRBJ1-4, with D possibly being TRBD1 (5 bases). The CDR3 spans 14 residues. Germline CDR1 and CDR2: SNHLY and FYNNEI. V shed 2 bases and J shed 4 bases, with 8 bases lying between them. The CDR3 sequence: CASSEYRSNEKLFF. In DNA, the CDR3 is TGTGCCAGCAGTGAATACAGGAGTAATGAAAAACTGTTTTTT.

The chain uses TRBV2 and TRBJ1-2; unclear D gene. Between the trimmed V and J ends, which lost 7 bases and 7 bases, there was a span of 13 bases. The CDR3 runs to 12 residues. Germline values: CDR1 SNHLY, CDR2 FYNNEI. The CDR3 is CASTRGGSGYTF. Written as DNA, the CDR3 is TGTGCCAGCACGCGGGGAGGCTCTGGCTACACCTTC. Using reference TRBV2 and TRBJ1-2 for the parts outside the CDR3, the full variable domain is EPEVTQTPSHQVTQMGQEVILRCVPISNHLYFYWYRQILGQKVEFLVSFYNNEISEKSEIFDDQFSVERPDGSNFTLKIRSTKLEDSAMYFCASTRGGSGYTFGSGTRLTVV.

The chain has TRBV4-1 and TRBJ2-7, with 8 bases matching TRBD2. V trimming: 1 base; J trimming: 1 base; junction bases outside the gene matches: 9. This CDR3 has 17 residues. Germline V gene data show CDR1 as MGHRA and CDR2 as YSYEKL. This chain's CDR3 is CASSQAGVRGGSYEQYF. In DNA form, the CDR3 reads TGCGCCAGCAGCCAAGCCGGGGTACGGGGGGGGTCCTACGAGCAGTACTTC.

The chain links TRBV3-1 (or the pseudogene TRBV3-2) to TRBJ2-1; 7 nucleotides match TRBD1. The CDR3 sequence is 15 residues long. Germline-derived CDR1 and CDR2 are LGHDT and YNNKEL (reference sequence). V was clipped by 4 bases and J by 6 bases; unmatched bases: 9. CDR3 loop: CASSLGQTTFNEQFF. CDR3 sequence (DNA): TGTGCCAGCAGCCTGGGACAGACAACTTTCAATGAGCAGTTCTTC.

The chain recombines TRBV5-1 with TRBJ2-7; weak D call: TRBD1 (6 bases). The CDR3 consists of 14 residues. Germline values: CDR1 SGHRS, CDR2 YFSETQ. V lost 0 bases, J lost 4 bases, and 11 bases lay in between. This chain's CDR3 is CASSLGSGQYEQYF. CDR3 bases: TGCGCCAGCAGCTTGGGTTCCGGACAGTACGAGCAGTACTTC. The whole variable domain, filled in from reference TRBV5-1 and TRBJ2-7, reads KAGVTQTPRYLIKTRGQQVTLSCSPISGHRSVSWYQQTPGQGLQFLFEYFSETQRNKGNFPGRFSGRQFSNSRSEMNVSTLELGDSALYLCASSLGSGQYEQYFGPGTRLTVT.

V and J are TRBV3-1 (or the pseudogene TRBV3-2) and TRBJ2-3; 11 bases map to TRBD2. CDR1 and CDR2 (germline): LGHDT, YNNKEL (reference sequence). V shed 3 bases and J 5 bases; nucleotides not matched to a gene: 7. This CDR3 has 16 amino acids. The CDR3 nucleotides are TGTGCCAGCAGCCACCTGACTAGCGGGAATCTAGATACGCAGTATTTT. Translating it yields CASSHLTSGNLDTQYF.

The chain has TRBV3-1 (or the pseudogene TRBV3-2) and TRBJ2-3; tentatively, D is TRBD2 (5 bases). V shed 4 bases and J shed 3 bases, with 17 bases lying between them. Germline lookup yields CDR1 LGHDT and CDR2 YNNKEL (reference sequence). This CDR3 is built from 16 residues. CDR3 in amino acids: CASSRGPSPGTDTQYF. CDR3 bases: TGTGCCAGCAGCCGTGGACCGTCCCCGGGAACAGATACGCAGTATTTT.

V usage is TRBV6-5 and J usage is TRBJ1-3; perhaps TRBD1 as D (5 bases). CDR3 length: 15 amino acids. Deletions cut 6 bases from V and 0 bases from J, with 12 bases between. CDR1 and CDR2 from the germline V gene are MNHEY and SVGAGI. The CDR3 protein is CASRPQGISGNTIYF. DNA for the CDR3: TGTGCCAGCAGGCCCCAGGGTATCTCTGGAAACACCATATATTTT.